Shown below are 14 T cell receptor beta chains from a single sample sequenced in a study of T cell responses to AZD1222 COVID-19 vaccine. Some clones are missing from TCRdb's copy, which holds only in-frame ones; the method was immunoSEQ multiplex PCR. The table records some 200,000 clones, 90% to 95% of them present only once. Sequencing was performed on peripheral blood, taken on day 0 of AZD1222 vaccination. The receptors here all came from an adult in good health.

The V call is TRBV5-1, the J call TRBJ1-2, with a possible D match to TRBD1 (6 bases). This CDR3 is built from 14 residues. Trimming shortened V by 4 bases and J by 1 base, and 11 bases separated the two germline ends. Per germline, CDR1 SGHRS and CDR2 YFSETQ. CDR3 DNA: TGCGCCAGCAGCCCCGGACAGCTTAACTATGGCTACACCTTC. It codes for CASSPGQLNYGYTF. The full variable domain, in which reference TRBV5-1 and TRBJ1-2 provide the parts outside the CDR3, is KAGVTQTPRYLIKTRGQQVTLSCSPISGHRSVSWYQQTPGQGLQFLFEYFSETQRNKGNFPGRFSGRQFSNSRSEMNVSTLELGDSALYLCASSPGQLNYGYTFGSGTRLTVV.

The CDR3 DNA reads as TGTGCCAGCTCCCAGGACAGTTTGAGGAGCAATCAGCCCCAGCATTTT. It is translated as CASSQDSLRSNQPQHF. The chain has TRBV18 and TRBJ1-5, with TRBD1 as a possible D gene (6 bases). Germline-derived CDR1 and CDR2 are KGHSH and LQKENI. This CDR3 spans 16 amino acids. Trimming pared 6 bases from V and 1 base from J, leaving 16 bases between. The variable domain in full, with the rest retrieved from reference TRBV18 and TRBJ1-5, is NAGVMQNPRHLVRRRGQEARLRCSPMKGHSHVYWYRQLPEEGLKFMVYLQKENIIDESGMPKERFSAEFPKEGPSILRIQQVVRGDSAAYFCASSQDSLRSNQPQHFGDGTRLSIL.

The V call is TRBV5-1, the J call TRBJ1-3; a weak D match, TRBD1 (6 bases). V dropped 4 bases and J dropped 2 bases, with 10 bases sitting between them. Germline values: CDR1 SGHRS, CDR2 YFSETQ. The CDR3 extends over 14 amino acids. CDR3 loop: CASSPKGAGNTIYF. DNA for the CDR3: TGCGCCAGCAGCCCAAAGGGGGCTGGAAACACCATATATTTT.

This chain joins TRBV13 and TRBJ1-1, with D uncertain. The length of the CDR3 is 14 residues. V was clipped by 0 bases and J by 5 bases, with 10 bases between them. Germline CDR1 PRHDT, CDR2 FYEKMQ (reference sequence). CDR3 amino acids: CASSLGLVSTEAFF. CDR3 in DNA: TGTGCCAGCAGCTTAGGGTTGGTGAGTACTGAAGCTTTCTTT.

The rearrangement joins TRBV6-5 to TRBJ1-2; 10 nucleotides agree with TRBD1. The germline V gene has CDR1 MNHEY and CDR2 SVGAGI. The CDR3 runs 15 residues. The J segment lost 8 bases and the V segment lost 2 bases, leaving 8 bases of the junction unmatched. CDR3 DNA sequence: TGTGCCAGCAGTTACCCGGGACAGGGGAGGAAGGGCTACACCTTC. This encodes CASSYPGQGRKGYTF.

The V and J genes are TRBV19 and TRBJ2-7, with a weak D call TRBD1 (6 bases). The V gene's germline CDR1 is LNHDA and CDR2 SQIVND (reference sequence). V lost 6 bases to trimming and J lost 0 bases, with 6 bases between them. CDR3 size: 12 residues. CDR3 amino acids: CASRGASYEQYF. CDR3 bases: TGTGCCAGTAGGGGGGCCTCCTACGAGCAGTACTTC.

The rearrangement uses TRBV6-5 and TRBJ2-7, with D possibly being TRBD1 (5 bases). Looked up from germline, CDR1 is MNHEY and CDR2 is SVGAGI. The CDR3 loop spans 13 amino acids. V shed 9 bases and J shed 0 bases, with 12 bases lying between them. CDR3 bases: TGTGCCAGGATTGACAGCACCTCCTACGAGCAGTACTTC. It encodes CARIDSTSYEQYF.

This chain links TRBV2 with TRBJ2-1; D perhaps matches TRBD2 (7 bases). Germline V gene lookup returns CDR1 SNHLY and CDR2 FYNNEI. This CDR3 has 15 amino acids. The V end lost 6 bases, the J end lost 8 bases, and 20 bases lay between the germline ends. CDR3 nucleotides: TGTGCCAGCAGCGGGATCGGGGGGCGTTTCCATGAGCAGTTCTTC. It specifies CASSGIGGRFHEQFF.

In DNA form, the CDR3 reads TGTGCCAGCAGCCAGGTAACCGAAAAACTGTTTTTT. Residues: CASSQVTEKLFF. The V and J genes are TRBV4-2 and TRBJ1-4; D remains ambiguous. Trimming stripped 3 bases from V and 8 bases from J, with 7 bases between. The CDR3 has 12 residues. Germline CDR1 and CDR2: LGHNA and YNFKEQ.

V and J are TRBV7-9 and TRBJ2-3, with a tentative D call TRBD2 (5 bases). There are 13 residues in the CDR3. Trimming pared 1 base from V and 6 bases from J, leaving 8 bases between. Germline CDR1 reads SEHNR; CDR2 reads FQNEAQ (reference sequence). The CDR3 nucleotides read TGTGCCAGCAGCTTAGGGACTTGGGATACGCAGTATTTT. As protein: CASSLGTWDTQYF. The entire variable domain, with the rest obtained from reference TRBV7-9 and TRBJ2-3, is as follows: DTGVSQNPRHKITKRGQNVTFRCDPISEHNRLYWYRQTLGQGPEFLTYFQNEAQLEKSRLLSDRFSAERPKGSFSTLEIQRTEQGDSAMYLCASSLGTWDTQYFGPGTRLTVL.

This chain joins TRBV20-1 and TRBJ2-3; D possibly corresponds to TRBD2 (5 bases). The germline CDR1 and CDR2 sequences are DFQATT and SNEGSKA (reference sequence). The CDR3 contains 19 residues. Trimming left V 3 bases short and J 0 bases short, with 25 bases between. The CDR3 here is CSASYRASFNGKSTDTQYF. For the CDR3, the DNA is TGCAGTGCTAGTTACCGAGCTAGCTTTAATGGGAAGAGCACAGATACGCAGTATTTT.

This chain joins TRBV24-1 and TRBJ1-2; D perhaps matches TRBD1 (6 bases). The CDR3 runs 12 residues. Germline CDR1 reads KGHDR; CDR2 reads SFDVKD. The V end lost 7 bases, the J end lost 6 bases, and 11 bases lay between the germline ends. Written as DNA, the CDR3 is TGTGCCACCAGCAGGGGTCTAAATGGCTACACCTTC. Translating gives CATSRGLNGYTF.

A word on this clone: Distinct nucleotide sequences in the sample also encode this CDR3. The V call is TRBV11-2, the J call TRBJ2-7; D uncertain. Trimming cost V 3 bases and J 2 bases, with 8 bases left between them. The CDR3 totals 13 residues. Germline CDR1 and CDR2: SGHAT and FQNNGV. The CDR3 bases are TGTGCCAGCAGCTTGGGAACGGCCTACGAGCAGTACTTC. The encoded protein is CASSLGTAYEQYF.

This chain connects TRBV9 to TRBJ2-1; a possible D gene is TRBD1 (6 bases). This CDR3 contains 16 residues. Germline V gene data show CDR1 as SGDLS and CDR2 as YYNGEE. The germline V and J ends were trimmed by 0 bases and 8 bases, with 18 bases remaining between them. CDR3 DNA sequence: TGTGCCAGCAGCGTAGGAAACAGGGTGGCCTCGGATGAGCAGTTCTTC. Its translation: CASSVGNRVASDEQFF.